This T cell receptor beta chain was captured in a study of graft-versus-host responses after intestinal transplantation. The CDR3 has 15 amino acids. Germline V gene sequence: CDR1 SGHAT, CDR2 FQNNGV. V lost 1 base, J lost 1 base, and 8 bases lay in between. Grafts had their tissue processed, releasing intraepithelial and lamina propria lymphocytes. Assay used: immunoSEQ multiplex PCR; TCRdb lists only in-frame clones, some missing. The top ten clones hold about 24% of a sample with 9,800 or so clones, about 81% of them seen once. The V call is TRBV11-2, the J call TRBJ2-1; D tentatively reads TRBD1 or TRBD2 (5 bases each). This clonotype originated in a human patient who received an intestinal transplant, so some T cells may come from the graft donor. The sample in question was ileum tissue, obtained 527 days after intestinal transplant. CDR3 in DNA: TGTGCCAGCAGCTTAGGGGGGTCTTCCTACAATGAGCAGTTCTTC. Its protein is CASSLGGSSYNEQFF.